This TCR beta chain came from a study of shared clonotypes between healthy human individuals. Germline V CDR1 and CDR2: SGHAT, FQNNGV. The CDR3 consists of 14 residues. With 3 bases removed from V and 0 bases from J, the gap between germline ends came to 6 bases. HIV-negative, healthy adults without recent acute infections or vaccinations were the donors. The study separated CD4+ cells into CD45RA+ naive and CD45RA-negative memory subsets. Sequencing was at deep level. Per the original data handling: Junction-only immunoSEQ sequences carried no quality scores, so filtering differed. Only in-frame clones appear in the TCRdb table, and some are missing; sequencing was by immunoSEQ multiplex PCR. D and trimming were read from the DNA, whereas the V and J calls and clone size are those reported in that table. The sample includes hundreds of thousands of clones, approximately 79% seen only once; the top ten take 1.5% to 2%.

The receptor was derived from a woman in her thirties in good health. The sample taken for sequencing was memory CD4+ T cells sorted from blood. Noted subset: CD45RA-negative fraction. The V gene is TRBV11-2, the J gene TRBJ2-1; D gene unclear. The CDR3 is CASSFTHSYNEQFF. The CDR3 DNA follows: TGTGCCAGCAGCTTTACCCACTCCTACAATGAGCAGTTCTTC. Variable domain in full (rest from reference TRBV11-2 and TRBJ2-1): EAGVAQSPRYKIIEKRQSVAFWCNPISGHATLYWYQQILGQGPKLLIQFQNNGVVDDSQLPKDRFSAERLKGVDSTLKIQPAKLEDSAVYLCASSFTHSYNEQFFGPGTRLTVL.